The rows below give T cell receptor beta chains drawn from one sample of a study of cytomegalovirus exposure and HLA in healthy donors. Using immunoSEQ multiplex PCR, the repertoire was profiled, and TCRdb retains in-frame clones only, with some absent. The sample carries about 120,000 clones, roughly 80% recorded once. Sequenced material: PBMCs. The receptors come from a young man in good health and CMV-seropositive. Both conserved end residues are part of each CDR3. Each record gives: D gene, clone size, J gene, V gene, CDR3 protein, CDR3 DNA. D genes are given only for firm matches. Size is omitted from some rows. Given values are once, few, many or a class for expanded clones.

d_call: TRBD1; clone_size: .; j_call: TRBJ2-7; v_call: TRBV29-1; cdr3_aa: CSVYGTGDEQYF; cdr3_nt: TGCAGCGTTTACGGGACAGGGGACGAGCAGTACTTC
d_call: .; clone_size: .; j_call: TRBJ2-2; v_call: TRBV7-7; cdr3_aa: CASSSGAGVTGELFF; cdr3_nt: TGTGCTAGCAGCTCTGGGGCAGGGGTCACCGGGGAGCTGTTTTTT
d_call: .; clone_size: .; j_call: TRBJ2-7; v_call: TRBV5-1; cdr3_aa: CASNKASGPEEQYF; cdr3_nt: TGCGCCAGCAACAAAGCCTCAGGGCCGGAGGAGCAGTACTTC
d_call: .; clone_size: .; j_call: TRBJ1-1; v_call: TRBV7-6; cdr3_aa: CASSPRGGGNTEAFF; cdr3_nt: TGTGCCAGCAGTCCCCGGGGAGGGGGGAACACTGAAGCTTTCTTT
d_call: .; clone_size: once; j_call: TRBJ2-1; v_call: TRBV4-1; cdr3_aa: CASSRGGGHYNEQFF; cdr3_nt: TGCGCCAGCAGCCGCGGCGGGGGCCACTACAATGAGCAGTTCTTC
d_call: TRBD2; clone_size: .; j_call: TRBJ2-1; v_call: TRBV30; cdr3_aa: CAWSLDSGYNNEQFF; cdr3_nt: TGTGCCTGGAGTTTGGATAGCGGGTATAACAATGAGCAGTTCTTC
d_call: .; clone_size: .; j_call: TRBJ2-7; v_call: TRBV6-6; cdr3_aa: CASSYSSEKPLF; cdr3_nt: TGTGCCAGCAGTTACTCGTCGGAGAAGCCTTTATTC
d_call: TRBD1; clone_size: .; j_call: TRBJ2-1; v_call: TRBV19; cdr3_aa: CASGGRPGQTYNEQFF; cdr3_nt: TGTGCCAGTGGGGGAAGGCCGGGACAGACCTACAATGAGCAGTTCTTC
d_call: .; clone_size: .; j_call: TRBJ1-2; v_call: TRBV11-2; cdr3_aa: CASSLGLSGYHGYTF; cdr3_nt: TGTGCCAGCAGCTTAGGATTATCGGGGTACCATGGCTACACCTTC
d_call: TRBD2; clone_size: .; j_call: TRBJ2-7; v_call: TRBV7-2; cdr3_aa: CASSLRLAGPYEQYF; cdr3_nt: TGTGCCAGCAGCTTAAGGCTAGCGGGTCCCTACGAGCAGTACTTC
d_call: .; clone_size: few; j_call: TRBJ2-7; v_call: TRBV5-1; cdr3_aa: CASSLGPTGSSYEQYF; cdr3_nt: TGCGCCAGCAGCTTGGGGCCGACGGGGAGCTCCTACGAGCAGTACTTC
d_call: TRBD2; clone_size: .; j_call: TRBJ2-7; v_call: TRBV6-5; cdr3_aa: CASSTIAGGFEQYF; cdr3_nt: TGTGCCAGCAGCACTATAGCGGGAGGCTTCGAGCAGTACTTC
d_call: TRBD1; clone_size: .; j_call: TRBJ2-1; v_call: TRBV6-5; cdr3_aa: CASIRGGAGANEQFF; cdr3_nt: TGTGCCAGCATCCGAGGGGGCGCCGGTGCCAATGAGCAGTTCTTC